A single sample is the source of the 8 T cell receptor beta chains below, sequenced in a study of T cell changes during pregnancy in multiple sclerosis. Profiled with immunoSEQ multiplex PCR; TCRdb holds only in-frame clones, not every one. The sample lists some 54,000 clones, just over 90% occurring once. Here the sequenced sample was peripheral blood, taken after pregnancy. The origin of the receptors is a female donor with multiple sclerosis, enrolled in a pregnancy study.

The rearrangement uses TRBV10-3 and TRBJ2-7, with 9 bases fitting TRBD1. Germline V CDR1 and CDR2: ENHRY, SYGVKD. The CDR3 has 12 amino acids. After removal of 11 bases from V and 5 bases from J, the junction contained 7 bases not matched to a gene. CDR3 amino acids: CAAGQGIHEQYF. The CDR3 DNA reads TGTGCCGCAGGACAGGGGATTCACGAGCAGTACTTC.

V gene TRBV29-1 combines with J gene TRBJ1-5, with no clear D. The V end was cut by 6 bases, the J end by 3 bases, with 15 bases between. The germline CDR1 and CDR2 sequences are SQVTM and ANQGSEA. The CDR3 contains 14 residues. The DNA for the CDR3 is TGCAGCGTGGGGAGGGTTCCCATCAATCAGCCCCAGCATTTT. Translated: CSVGRVPINQPQHF. Using reference TRBV29-1 and TRBJ1-5 for the parts outside the CDR3, the full variable domain is SAVISQKPSRDICQRGTSLTIQCQVDSQVTMMFWYRQQPGQSLTLIATANQGSEATYESGFVIDKFPISRPNLTFSTLTVSNMSPEDSSIYLCSVGRVPINQPQHFGDGTRLSIL.

CDR3 sequence (DNA): TGTGCCAGCAGCTTAGTGGGACAGGGAGGAAACAATCAGCCCCAGCATTTT. This translates into CASSLVGQGGNNQPQHF. The rearrangement joins TRBV7-9 to TRBJ1-5; 9 bases map to TRBD1. The CDR3 length is 17 residues. J was trimmed by 3 bases and V by 1 base; bases with no gene match: 7. The germline V gene encodes CDR1 SEHNR and CDR2 FQNEAQ (reference sequence).

The V gene is TRBV4-3, the J gene TRBJ2-2; 7 nucleotides line up with TRBD2. This CDR3 comprises 20 residues. Germline CDR1 reads LGHNA; CDR2 reads YSLEER. With V trimmed by 1 base and J by 2 bases, 16 bases remained unmatched. As DNA, the CDR3 is TGCGCCAGCAGCCAAGCGAGGCTAGTTAGCGGGCTTTTAAACACCGGGGAGCTGTTTTTT. Translating gives CASSQARLVSGLLNTGELFF.

On this clone itself: Additional DNA sequences in this sample encode the identical CDR3. The CDR3 loop is CASSIGQGAYEQYF. CDR3 nucleotides: TGTGCCAGTAGTATCGGACAGGGGGCTTACGAGCAGTACTTC. The chain is built from TRBV19 and TRBJ2-7; TRBD1 matches 11 bases. Germline CDR1 and CDR2: LNHDA and SQIVND (reference sequence). CDR3 length equals 14 residues. With 3 bases clipped from V and 4 bases from J, the junction kept 2 bases outside the gene matches.

The gene calls are TRBV7-6 and TRBJ2-5; tentatively, D is TRBD2 (5 bases). V lost 5 bases and J lost 1, with 11 bases in between. There are 14 residues in the CDR3. Germline loops: CDR1 SGHVS, CDR2 FNYEAQ. The DNA of the CDR3 is TGTGCCAGCAGCCCCCCCACTAGCCAAGAGACCCAGTACTTC. As protein: CASSPPTSQETQYF.

The gene calls are TRBV9 and TRBJ2-3, with D perhaps TRBD1 (5 bases). Germline CDR1 is SGDLS and CDR2 is YYNGEE. The CDR3 totals 14 residues. The V end lost 3 bases, the J end lost 3 bases, and 11 bases lay between the germline ends. The chain's CDR3 is CASSAQGSTDTQYF. The CDR3, as DNA: TGTGCCAGCAGCGCCCAGGGCAGTACAGATACGCAGTATTTT.

This clone has a single count. The V call is TRBV6-1, the J call TRBJ1-5, with D maybe TRBD1 (6 bases). Germline CDR1 and CDR2: MNHNS and SASEGT. CDR3 length: 13 residues. Trimming left V 4 bases short and J 5 bases short, with 9 bases between. The CDR3 region is CASSGQAYQPQHF. DNA of the CDR3: TGTGCCAGCAGTGGACAGGCCTATCAGCCCCAGCATTTT.